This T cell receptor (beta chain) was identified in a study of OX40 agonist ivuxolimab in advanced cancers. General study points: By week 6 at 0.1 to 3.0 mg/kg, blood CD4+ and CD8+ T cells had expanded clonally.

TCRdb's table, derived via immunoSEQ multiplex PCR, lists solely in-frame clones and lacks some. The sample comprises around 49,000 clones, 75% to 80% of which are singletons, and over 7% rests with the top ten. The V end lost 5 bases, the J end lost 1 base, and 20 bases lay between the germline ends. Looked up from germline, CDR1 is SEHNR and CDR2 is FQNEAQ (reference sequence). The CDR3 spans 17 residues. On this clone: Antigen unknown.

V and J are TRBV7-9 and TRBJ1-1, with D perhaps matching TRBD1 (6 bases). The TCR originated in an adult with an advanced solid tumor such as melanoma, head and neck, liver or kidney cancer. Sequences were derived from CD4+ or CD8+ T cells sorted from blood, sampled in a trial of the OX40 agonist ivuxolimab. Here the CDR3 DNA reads TGTGCCAGCAGCCTCATCGCTCAGGGGATTGAGAACACTGAAGCTTTCTTT. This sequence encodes CASSLIAQGIENTEAFF.